Below are 29 T cell receptor beta chains sequenced from a single sample in a study of tissue T cells after allogeneic stem cell transplantation. Data came from immunoSEQ multiplex PCR; TCRdb stores just in-frame clones and leaves some out. The sample carries about 17,000 clones, roughly three quarters recorded once. The sequencing input was spleen. All receptors derive from a female BALB/c mouse in good health. The strain is characterized by the MHC haplotype H2-d.

On this clone: Gene names refer to mouse genes. CDR3 residues: CASGDQQGGNSPLYF. The part of the CDR3 DNA that was read is TGTGCCAGCGGTGACCAACAGGGAGGGAATTCGCCCCTCTAC. The genes are TRBV13-2 and TRBJ1-6, with TRBD1 as a possible D gene (6 bases). The read terminates 1 residue before the CDR3 end, so the remaining end is supplied by the germline J gene. TRBJ1-6 is known as an ORF, though its function is uncertain. In germline, CDR1 is NNHNN, CDR2 SYGAGS (reference sequence). V was cut by 2 bases and J by 7 bases, with 13 bases left in between. This CDR3 region has 15 residues.

With regard to this clone: The germline and genes are mouse ones. The read comes to an end 1 residue before the CDR3 does, leaving the germline J gene to fill in the end. V is TRBV13-2 and J is TRBJ1-2; no definite D call. This CDR3 spans 13 amino acids. CDR1 and CDR2 from the germline V gene are NNHNN and SYGAGS (reference sequence). V gave up 6 bases and J gave up 0 bases, with 9 bases separating them. This chain's CDR3 is CASATGTNSDYTF. Partial CDR3 DNA: TGTGCCAGCGCCACCGGGACAAACTCCGACTACACC.

As for this clone: Mouse gene names apply. The CDR3 protein is CGARRGADTGQLYF. The CDR3 DNA, read in part, is TGTGGTGCTAGGAGGGGCGCAGACACCGGGCAGCTCTAC. The rearrangement uses TRBV20 and TRBJ2-2, with D perhaps given as TRBD1 or TRBD2 (5 bases each). Coverage ceases 1 residue before the CDR3 finishes, and the germline J gene fills in the end. The CDR3 consists of 14 residues. The germline gives CDR1 GFQATS, CDR2 STVNSAI. Trimming left V 2 bases short and J 3 bases short, with 10 bases between.

A remark on this clone: Each gene name is a mouse one. With the read ending 1 residue before the CDR3 end, the germline J gene is used to fill in that end. V gene TRBV13-2 combines with J gene TRBJ1-5; TRBD1 aligns across 7 bases. V was clipped by 3 bases and J by 0 bases; unmatched bases: 3. In germline, CDR1 is NNHNN, CDR2 SYGAGS (reference sequence). The CDR3 loop spans 15 amino acids. The CDR3 loop is CASGGGQNNNQAPLF. The sequenced CDR3 bases are TGTGCCAGCGGTGGGGGACAGAATAACAACCAGGCTCCGCTT.

This clone has only a few counts. The gene symbols are mouse symbols. With the read ending 1 residue before the CDR3 end, the germline J gene is used to fill in that end. The chain couples TRBV29 to TRBJ2-7; TRBD1 aligns across 7 bases. J was trimmed by 0 bases and V by 8 bases; bases with no gene match: 4. The CDR3 length is 13 residues. The germline gives CDR1 MSHET, CDR2 SYDVDS. CDR3 loop: CASLRDSSYEQYF. The DNA read from the CDR3 is TGTGCTAGCCTCCGGGACAGCTCCTATGAACAGTAC.

This clone has a single count. Each gene name is a mouse one. The read terminates 1 residue ahead of where the CDR3 ends, so the germline J gene completes it. The gene calls are TRBV5 and TRBJ2-5, with 14 positions matching TRBD2. Germline V gene data show CDR1 as LGHNA and CDR2 as YNLKQL (reference sequence). The CDR3 has 17 residues. After removal of 0 bases from V and 4 bases from J, the junction contained 3 bases not matched to a gene. CDR3 DNA, as far as it was read: TGTGCCAGCAGCCAAGAGGGACTGGGGGGGCGTGAAGACACCCAGTAC. Translating it yields CASSQEGLGGREDTQY. The CDR3 reads in full as CASSQEGLGGREDTQYF.

A note on this clone: Any gene name here is a mouse gene name. The read halts 1 residue ahead of the CDR3 end, with the missing end drawn from the germline J gene. This sequence joins TRBV13-1 and TRBJ1-2; maybe TRBD1 (6 bases). The ends were cut back, 2 bases at V and 4 bases at J, with 6 bases in the middle. The CDR3 spans 12 residues. Germline V gene data show CDR1 as NSHNY and CDR2 as SYGAGN. This chain's CDR3 is CASSEGGSDYTF. CDR3 DNA, as far as it was read: TGTGCCAGCAGTGAAGGGGGCTCCGACTACACC.

With regard to this clone: Any gene name here is a mouse gene name. The read terminates 1 residue before the CDR3 end, so the remaining end is supplied by the germline J gene. The chain has TRBV19 and TRBJ2-2; D unresolved. This CDR3 is 16 amino acids long. The germline V gene has CDR1 FNHDT and CDR2 SITEND (reference sequence). V lost 1 base and J 3 bases, leaving 13 bases between the germline ends. Incomplete CDR3 DNA: TGTGCCAGCAGTATAAGAGGACGGATGCACACCGGGCAGCTCTAC. Translated, it gives CASSIRGRMHTGQLY. The whole CDR3 region reads CASSIRGRMHTGQLYF.

Turning to this clone: Gene labels here are mouse ones. Read data end 1 residue before the CDR3 end; the end is taken from the germline J gene. The chain uses TRBV20 and TRBJ1-4; 9 nucleotides agree with TRBD1. This CDR3 is built from 15 residues. V trimming: 0 bases; J trimming: 7 bases; junction bases outside the gene matches: 6. CDR1 is GFQATS, CDR2 STVNSAI, per germline. The part of the CDR3 DNA that was read is TGTGGTGCTAGGGAAGGGGGACAGGGTTTCGAAAGATTATTT. It yields the protein CGAREGGQGFERLF. From start to end, the CDR3 is CGAREGGQGFERLFF.

Notes on this clone: Genes here carry mouse names. The read stops 1 residue short of the end of the CDR3; the missing end is completed from the germline J gene. The chain links TRBV13-2 to TRBJ2-5; D not certain. With 2 bases removed from V and 0 bases from J, the gap between germline ends came to 7 bases. CDR3 length: 14 amino acids. The germline CDR1 and CDR2 sequences are NNHNN and SYGAGS (reference sequence). CDR3 sequence: CASGDPFNQDTQYF. The part of the CDR3 DNA that was read is TGTGCCAGCGGTGACCCTTTTAACCAAGACACCCAGTAC.

In regard to this clone: The listed genes are named as in mouse. The read terminates 1 residue ahead of where the CDR3 ends, so the germline J gene completes it. The chain is built from TRBV20 and TRBJ2-4; 10 bases are a match to TRBD1. The CDR3 extends over 17 amino acids. V lost 1 base, J lost 4 bases, and 11 bases stayed unmatched. The V gene's germline CDR1 is GFQATS and CDR2 STVNSAI. CDR3 bases read: TGTGGTGCTAGGGGTCCGGGACAGGGGAAAGTGAAAAACACCTTGTAC. This encodes CGARGPGQGKVKNTLY. The entire CDR3 protein is CGARGPGQGKVKNTLYF. Full variable domain (missing parts from reference TRBV20 and TRBJ2-4): GALVYQYPRRTICKSGTSMRMECQAVGFQATSVAWYRQSPQKTFELIALSTVNSAIKYEQNFTQEKFPISHPNLSFSSMTVLNAYLEDRGLYLCGARGPGQGKVKNTLYFGAGTRLSVL.

As for this clone: Germline and genes: mouse. The CDR3 end lies 1 residue beyond the end of the read and is filled in from the germline J gene. The rearrangement links TRBV31 to TRBJ1-3; D uncertain. Per germline, CDR1 GKSSPN and CDR2 SITVG. This CDR3 contains 12 residues. V lost 0 bases, J lost 4 bases, and 4 bases lay in between. The covered CDR3 bases are TGTGCCTGGAGTCTACGGGGAAATACGCTCTAT. This gives the protein CAWSLRGNTLY. Given in full, the CDR3 is CAWSLRGNTLYF.

In the case of this clone: The genes are named according to mouse. The read terminates 1 residue ahead of where the CDR3 ends, so the germline J gene completes it. The gene calls are TRBV5 and TRBJ2-3; D possibly corresponds to TRBD1 (6 bases). The CDR3 runs 15 residues. V was pared by 2 bases and J by 0 bases, with 9 bases between. The V gene's germline CDR1 is LGHNA and CDR2 YNLKQL (reference sequence). The sequenced part of the CDR3 DNA is TGTGCCAGCAGCCAACAGGGGCCTAGTGCAGAAACGCTGTAT. Amino acids: CASSQQGPSAETLY. The entire CDR3 protein is CASSQQGPSAETLYF.

Comment on this clone: Any gene name here is a mouse gene name. Read data end 1 residue before the CDR3 end; the end is taken from the germline J gene. This rearrangement joins TRBV13-3 to TRBJ1-1, with D uncertain. This CDR3 is built from 12 residues. Trimming left V 3 bases short and J 0 bases short, with 3 bases between. Germline lookup yields CDR1 NNHDY and CDR2 SYVADS. Partial CDR3 DNA: TGTGCCAGCAGTGGCAAGAACACAGAAGTCTTC. Translating gives CASSGKNTEVF. From start to end, the CDR3 is CASSGKNTEVFF.

As for this clone: Mouse gene names and germline throughout. The read stops 1 residue short of the end of the CDR3; the missing end is completed from the germline J gene. The chain has TRBV20 and TRBJ2-3; D is uncertain. This CDR3 comprises 14 residues. CDR1 GFQATS and CDR2 STVNSAI come from the germline V gene. V gave up 1 base and J gave up 0 bases, with 8 bases separating them. CDR3 residues: CGARVYRSAETLYF. The covered CDR3 bases are TGTGGTGCTAGGGTCTACAGAAGTGCAGAAACGCTGTAT.

Regarding this clone: Gene names and germline match the mouse. Read data end 1 residue before the CDR3 end; the end is taken from the germline J gene. The chain joins TRBV1 to TRBJ2-3, with D possibly TRBD2 on 5 matching bases. V was clipped by 3 bases and J by 0 bases, with 10 bases between them. Germline CDR1 is NSQYPW and CDR2 is LRSPGD (reference sequence). This CDR3 contains 15 residues. CDR3: CTCSASLGSAETLYF. The CDR3 bases that were read are TGCACCTGCAGTGCTTCGCTGGGTAGTGCAGAAACGCTGTAT.

Remarks on this clone: The gene names given are mouse names. The missing CDR3 end, 1 residue past where the read stops, is filled in from the germline J gene. V usage is TRBV16 and J usage is TRBJ1-3, with a possible D match to TRBD1 (5 bases). Germline CDR1 is SGHSA and CDR2 is FRNQAP. The ends were cut back, 0 bases at V and 1 base at J, with 7 bases in the middle. The CDR3 spans 15 residues. CDR3: CASSLDRTSGNTLYF. The CDR3 DNA, read in part, is TGTGCAAGCAGCTTAGATCGGACATCTGGAAATACGCTCTAT.

A few counts support this clone. Genes and germline come from the mouse. The read halts 1 residue ahead of the CDR3 end, with the missing end drawn from the germline J gene. V is TRBV4 and J is TRBJ1-3; D is undetermined. Germline V gives CDR1 LGHDT, CDR2 YNNKQL (reference sequence). The V end was cut by 5 bases, the J end by 4 bases, with 15 bases between. This CDR3 has 15 amino acids. Partial CDR3 DNA: TGTGCCAGCAGCGTGACGCGGGCGCGGGGAAATACGCTCTAT. Residues: CASSVTRARGNTLY. The full CDR3 protein reads CASSVTRARGNTLYF. The whole variable domain, remainder taken from reference TRBV4 and TRBJ1-3, is ETAVFQTPNYHVTQVGNEVSFNCKQTLGHDTMYWYKQDSKKLLKIMFSYNNKQLIVNETVPRRFSPQSSDKAHLNLRIKSVEPEDSAVYLCASSVTRARGNTLYFGEGSRLIVV.

Only a few counts were recorded for this clone. Gene names are mouse gene names. CDR3 in amino acids: CTCSALWGEEQYF. The CDR3 bases that were read are TGCACCTGCAGTGCCCTCTGGGGGGAGGAACAGTAC. The chain couples TRBV1 to TRBJ2-7; 8 positions match TRBD2. Read data end 1 residue before the CDR3 end; the end is taken from the germline J gene. Germline values: CDR1 NSQYPW, CDR2 LRSPGD (reference sequence). This CDR3 comprises 13 residues. Germline trimming cut 3 bases from V and 7 bases from J; bases unmatched to any gene: 5.

With respect to this clone: Mouse gene names apply. The CDR3 extends 1 residue past the end of the read, so its final part is completed from the germline J gene. V and J are TRBV4 and TRBJ2-5; 7 bases are shared with TRBD2. Germline values: CDR1 LGHDT, CDR2 YNNKQL (reference sequence). CDR3 length: 14 residues. Germline trimming cut 5 bases from V and 0 bases from J; bases unmatched to any gene: 2. The CDR3 protein is CASSPWGNQDTQYF. The part of the CDR3 DNA that was read is TGTGCCAGCAGCCCCTGGGGGAACCAAGACACCCAGTAC.

This clone was counted a few times. Gene labels here are mouse ones. The CDR3 is cut off 1 residue early in the read; its end comes from the germline J gene. V usage is TRBV15 and J usage is TRBJ1-4; the match to TRBD1 covers 7 bases. The CDR3 length is 15 residues. The V gene end was trimmed by 6 bases and the J gene end by 3 bases; junction bases not matched to a gene: 7. In germline, CDR1 is SGHND, CDR2 FRSKSL. CDR3 in amino acids: CASSPETGPNERLFF. The CDR3 DNA, read in part, is TGTGCCAGCAGCCCAGAGACAGGGCCCAACGAAAGATTATTT.

As regards this clone: The gene symbols are mouse symbols. The CDR3 loop reads CASWGQVPETLYF. Partial CDR3 DNA: TGTGCCAGCTGGGGACAGGTCCCAGAAACGCTGTAT. The J gene is TRBJ2-3, the V gene TRBV13-3, with TRBD1 matching over 8 bases. The read falls 1 residue short of the CDR3 end, and the missing part is taken from the germline J gene. CDR1 and CDR2 from the germline V gene are NNHDY and SYVADS. The CDR3 is made up of 13 amino acids. Losses at the gene ends were 7 bases for V and 4 bases for J; bases not matched to a gene: 5.

This clone showed up just once. The listed genes are named as in mouse. From the germline J gene comes the end of the CDR3, since the read stops 1 residue before it. The gene calls are TRBV14 and TRBJ1-1; the D is unclear. Germline-derived CDR1 and CDR2 are SGHDT and FRDEAV. The CDR3 is 13 residues long. Between the trimmed V and J ends, which lost 0 bases and 5 bases, there was a span of 8 bases. Incomplete CDR3 DNA: TGTGCCAGCAGTTTCTCCGGCAGAACAGAAGTCTTC. The encoded protein is CASSFSGRTEVF. The CDR3 in its entirety is CASSFSGRTEVFF.

Only a few counts were recorded for this clone. Gene names are mouse gene names. The CDR3 goes on 1 residue after the read ends, and that part is filled in from the germline J gene. J is TRBJ1-5 and V is TRBV13-3; a weak D match, TRBD1 (6 bases). Germline assignment: CDR1 NNHDY and CDR2 SYVADS. Trimming cost V 3 bases and J 3 bases, with 10 bases left between them. There are 14 residues in the CDR3. The CDR3 protein is CASSAGAGNQAPLF. Incomplete CDR3 DNA: TGTGCCAGCAGTGCGGGGGCGGGCAACCAGGCTCCGCTT.

Comment on this clone: The gene names here belong to mouse. The CDR3 extends 1 residue past the end of the read, so its final part is completed from the germline J gene. This chain uses TRBV2 with TRBJ2-4, with D possibly TRBD2 on 5 matching bases. The CDR3 loop spans 15 amino acids. The germline CDR1 and CDR2 sequences are LGHNA and YSYQKL. The V and J ends lost 0 bases and 0 bases respectively, with 7 bases between them. CDR3 protein: CASSQDWASQNTLYF. The sequenced CDR3 bases are TGTGCCAGCAGCCAAGACTGGGCTAGTCAAAACACCTTGTAC.

Turning to this clone: The genes and germline here are from mouse. The read is 1 residue too short to cover the CDR3 end, so that end is filled in from the germline J gene. V gene TRBV2 combines with J gene TRBJ2-5; 7 bases agree with TRBD1. Trimming removed 2 bases from V and 2 bases from J; junction bases left unmatched: 4. The CDR3 has 15 amino acids. CDR1 is LGHNA and CDR2 is YSYQKL in the germline V gene. The CDR3 bases that were read are TGTGCCAGCAGCCAACGCCGGGACAGCCAAGACACCCAGTAC. It yields the protein CASSQRRDSQDTQY. The entire CDR3 protein is CASSQRRDSQDTQYF.

This clone appeared a single time. Gene labels here are mouse ones. The CDR3 end is not reached by the read, which stops 1 residue before it; the germline J gene fills it in. This chain links TRBV13-2 with TRBJ1-2; possible D gene TRBD1, 5 bases. V lost 2 bases, J lost 5 bases, and 10 bases lay in between. CDR3 length: 13 residues. From germline, CDR1 is NNHNN and CDR2 SYGAGS (reference sequence). CDR3 sequence reads: CASGEGGWSDYTF. The DNA read from the CDR3 is TGTGCCAGCGGTGAGGGGGGGTGGTCCGACTACACC.

This clone was counted once. All gene names here are mouse names. The sequence runs out 1 residue before the end of the CDR3; the remainder is reconstructed from the germline J gene. The rearrangement uses TRBV2 and TRBJ2-5; 8 bases are shared with TRBD2. With V trimmed by 4 bases and J by 0 bases, 3 bases remained unmatched. This CDR3 has 15 amino acids. CDR1 is LGHNA and CDR2 is YSYQKL in the germline V gene. CDR3 sequence: CASSRTGPNQDTQYF. The sequenced CDR3 bases are TGTGCCAGCAGCCGGACTGGGCCTAACCAAGACACCCAGTAC. Drawing the rest from reference TRBV2 and TRBJ2-5, the complete variable domain is DPKIIQKPKYLVAVTGSEKILICEQYLGHNAMYWYRQSAKKPLEFMFSYSYQKLMDNQTASSRFQPQSSKKNHLDLQITALKPDDSATYFCASSRTGPNQDTQYFGPGTRLLVL.

A few counts support this clone. Genes and germline are mouse. The read ends 1 residue before the CDR3 terminus; that terminus is restored from the germline J gene. This sequence joins TRBV13-2 and TRBJ2-7; the match to TRBD2 covers 9 bases. The CDR3 extends over 13 amino acids. The trim removed 2 bases at V and 6 bases at J, leaving 3 bases unmatched. CDR1 NNHNN and CDR2 SYGAGS come from the germline V gene (reference sequence). The CDR3 bases that were read are TGTGCCAGCGGTGAGGCTGGGGGGGTTGAACAGTAC. Translating gives CASGEAGGVEQY. The full CDR3 reads CASGEAGGVEQYF.